The source of this T cell receptor (beta chain) is a study of T cells in Graves' hyperthyroidism and ophthalmopathy. Germline V lookup: CDR1 SGDLS, CDR2 YYNGEE. The CDR3 is made up of 17 amino acids. Trimming removed 3 bases at V and 3 bases at J, with 18 bases between. Graves' hyperthyroidism without ophthalmopathy progression within 18 months was termed stable. A remark on this clonotype: As yet, its antigen is unknown.

Amplification targeted TCR beta CDR3 regions from RNA transcripts. An initial round of RT-PCR targeting the TCR CDR3 relied on the HTBI primer set. TCRdb re-derived calls from the multiplex PCR reads in MiXCR, one entry per CDR3 protein. The sample has 500,000 to 750,000 distinct CDR3 sequences, 46% seen once. General study points: Ophthalmopathy stood apart from stable hyperthyroidism in a 13 V-J model. The model foresaw ophthalmopathy a median around 6 months prior to onset.

The origin of this receptor is a woman under 30 with Graves' hyperthyroidism. Sequencing was performed on peripheral blood or thyroid tissue (not recorded which). The chain recombines TRBV9 with TRBJ2-2, with a weak D call TRBD2 (5 bases). The CDR3 region is CASSARDVSRDTGELFF. The CDR3 DNA reads TGTGCCAGCAGCGCCCGAGATGTCTCGAGGGACACCGGGGAGCTGTTTTTT.